This passage covers 21 T cell receptor beta chains from one sample sequenced in a study of T cell changes during pregnancy in multiple sclerosis. Using immunoSEQ multiplex PCR, the repertoire was profiled, and TCRdb retains in-frame clones only, with some absent. The sample lists about 59,000 clones; over 90% were seen once. The sequencing here drew on CD8+ T cells from peripheral blood mononuclear cells, taken in the third trimester of pregnancy. These receptors came from a female donor with multiple sclerosis, enrolled in a pregnancy study.

The V call is TRBV19, the J call TRBJ2-7, with D possibly matching TRBD1 (7 bases). V lost 5 bases, J lost 3 bases, and 11 bases lay in between. This CDR3 contains 13 residues. The germline V gene has CDR1 LNHDA and CDR2 SQIVND (reference sequence). This chain's CDR3 is CASSGGGGYEQYF. The CDR3, as DNA: TGTGCCAGTAGTGGAGGGGGCGGCTACGAGCAGTACTTC.

This clone was detected once. This sequence joins TRBV19 and TRBJ2-7, with D maybe TRBD1 (8 bases). The CDR3 length is 14 residues. The germline CDR1 and CDR2 sequences are LNHDA and SQIVND (reference sequence). V gave up 5 bases and J gave up 3 bases, with 14 bases separating them. CDR3 coding DNA: TGTGCCAGTAGTTTTACAGGGGGGGACTACGAGCAGTACTTC. It is translated as CASSFTGGDYEQYF.

The chain uses TRBV11-1 and TRBJ2-1; TRBD2 agrees at 11 bases. V lost 2 bases, J lost 8 bases, and 8 bases stayed unmatched. CDR3 size: 16 residues. CDR1 and CDR2 (germline): SGHAT, FQDESV (reference sequence). CDR3 nucleotides: TGTGCCAGCAGCTTACCACTAGCGGGAGAGGAGGATGAGCAGTTCTTC. Translating it yields CASSLPLAGEEDEQFF. Drawing the rest from reference TRBV11-1 and TRBJ2-1, the complete variable domain is EAEVAQSPRYKITEKSQAVAFWCDPISGHATLYWYRQILGQGPELLVQFQDESVVDDSQLPKDRFSAERLKGVDSTLKIQPAELGDSAMYLCASSLPLAGEEDEQFFGPGTRLTVL.

The chain combines TRBV4-3 with TRBJ2-7, with 8 positions matching TRBD1. The V gene end was trimmed by 3 bases and the J gene end by 1 base; junction bases not matched to a gene: 8. The germline V gene encodes CDR1 LGHNA and CDR2 YSLEER. The CDR3 runs 16 residues. The CDR3 loop is CASSHRQGTGSYEQYF. CDR3 DNA: TGCGCCAGCAGCCACAGACAGGGGACGGGGTCCTACGAGCAGTACTTC.

A word on this clone: In the same sample, other DNA sequences code for this CDR3. The chain joins TRBV9 to TRBJ2-7; 10 bases line up with TRBD1. This CDR3 spans 14 amino acids. The germline CDR1 and CDR2 sequences are SGDLS and YYNGEE. Germline trimming cut 2 bases from V and 3 bases from J; bases unmatched to any gene: 2. The CDR3: CASSVGQGGYEQYF. The DNA of the CDR3 is TGTGCCAGCAGCGTTGGACAGGGGGGCTACGAGCAGTACTTC.

The rearrangement joins TRBV13 to TRBJ2-7; 7 bases align to TRBD1. Germline V gene data show CDR1 as PRHDT and CDR2 as FYEKMQ (reference sequence). The CDR3 is 12 residues long. With 4 bases clipped from V and 4 bases from J, the junction kept 1 base outside the gene matches. The CDR3 here is CASSSTGYEQYF. For the CDR3, the DNA is TGTGCCAGCAGCTCGACAGGGTACGAGCAGTACTTC.

V is TRBV4-1 and J is TRBJ1-4; the match to TRBD1 covers 9 bases. Germline V CDR1 and CDR2: MGHRA, YSYEKL. The CDR3 sequence is 16 residues long. The ends lost 4 bases at V and 0 bases at J; junction bases unmatched: 3. The CDR3 bases are TGCGCCAGCAGCCTCGGACAGGGGCCAACTAATGAAAAACTGTTTTTT. As protein: CASSLGQGPTNEKLFF.

This clone showed up just once. The genes are TRBV9 and TRBJ2-2; D unclear. Germline values: CDR1 SGDLS, CDR2 YYNGEE. V was cut by 2 bases and J by 5 bases, with 4 bases left in between. This CDR3 has 12 residues. CDR3 nucleotide sequence: TGTGCCAGCAGCGTTTCAACCGGGGAGCTGTTTTTT. Protein product: CASSVSTGELFF.

The rearrangement links TRBV27 to TRBJ2-2; the D gene is possibly TRBD2 (5 bases). This CDR3 has 15 amino acids. The ends were cut back, 4 bases at V and 4 bases at J, with 13 bases in the middle. Germline lookup yields CDR1 MNHEY and CDR2 SMNVEV (reference sequence). The CDR3 bases are TGTGCCAGCAGTTGGTATGCGGGTAGCACCGGGGAGCTGTTTTTT. Encoded protein: CASSWYAGSTGELFF.

The chain carries TRBV5-4 and TRBJ2-1, with 9 positions matching TRBD1. The V gene end was trimmed by 4 bases and the J gene end by 8 bases; junction bases not matched to a gene: 7. The V gene's germline CDR1 is SGHNT and CDR2 YYREEE (reference sequence). CDR3 length: 14 residues. CDR3 sequence reads: CASSPNRGRHEQFF. The CDR3 coding sequence is TGTGCCAGCAGCCCCAACAGGGGGCGGCATGAGCAGTTCTTC. Based on the CDR3 plus reference TRBV5-4 and TRBJ2-1, the full variable domain is ETGVTQSPTHLIKTRGQQVTLRCSSQSGHNTVSWYQQALGQGPQFIFQYYREEENGRGNFPPRFSGLQFPNYSSELNVNALELDDSALYLCASSPNRGRHEQFFGPGTRLTVL.

This chain joins TRBV25-1 and TRBJ2-2; weak D call: TRBD1 (6 bases). CDR1 is MGHDK, CDR2 SYGVNS, per germline. The CDR3 runs 14 residues. V shed 7 bases and J shed 5 bases, with 14 bases lying between them. CDR3 residues: CASKPTGRTGELFF. The CDR3 coding sequence is TGTGCCAGCAAACCTACAGGGAGAACCGGGGAGCTGTTTTTT. Filled out from reference TRBV25-1 and TRBJ2-2, the complete variable domain reads EADIYQTPRYLVIGTGKKITLECSQTMGHDKMYWYQQDPGMELHLIHYSYGVNSTEKGDLSSESTVSRIRTEHFPLTLESARPSHTSQYLCASKPTGRTGELFFGEGSRLTVL.

The chain couples TRBV30 to TRBJ1-2; D is unclear. Germline loops: CDR1 GTSNPN, CDR2 SVGIG (reference sequence). The CDR3 loop spans 11 amino acids. V dropped 4 bases and J dropped 8 bases, with 11 bases sitting between them. The CDR3, as DNA: TGTGCCTGGACCCCCAGTTTCGGCTACACCTTC. Protein: CAWTPSFGYTF.

The chain uses TRBV5-6 and TRBJ2-7; D is possibly TRBD2 (6 bases). Germline loops: CDR1 SGHDT, CDR2 YYEEEE. The CDR3 extends over 13 amino acids. The ends were cut back, 4 bases at V and 0 bases at J, with 8 bases in the middle. Here the CDR3 reads CASSGGTSYEQYF. For the CDR3, the DNA is TGTGCCAGCAGCGGGGGGACCTCCTACGAGCAGTACTTC. The complete variable domain, with remaining parts taken from reference TRBV5-6 and TRBJ2-7, reads DAGVTQSPTHLIKTRGQQVTLRCSPKSGHDTVSWYQQALGQGPQFIFQYYEEEERQRGNFPDRFSGHQFPNYSSELNVNALLLGDSALYLCASSGGTSYEQYFGPGTRLTVT.

The chain carries TRBV7-9 and TRBJ1-1, with 9 bases identical to TRBD1. J gave up 5 bases and V 2 bases, and 6 bases lay outside the gene matches. The CDR3 consists of 15 residues. The germline V gene encodes CDR1 SEHNR and CDR2 FQNEAQ (reference sequence). CDR3: CASSLLPGQGTEAFF. The CDR3 DNA reads as TGTGCCAGCAGCTTATTGCCAGGACAGGGGACTGAAGCTTTCTTT.

The chain combines TRBV28 with TRBJ2-7; 7 nucleotides line up with TRBD2. The V segment lost 4 bases and the J segment 0 bases; nucleotides outside the gene matches: 3. The CDR3 is 14 residues long. CDR1 is MDHEN, CDR2 SYDVKM, per germline. The CDR3: CASSWGGDSYEQYF. CDR3 coding DNA: TGTGCCAGCAGTTGGGGGGGGGACTCCTACGAGCAGTACTTC.

This chain links TRBV5-6 with TRBJ2-1; D call uncertain. CDR3 size: 13 residues. In germline, CDR1 is SGHDT, CDR2 YYEEEE. V was clipped by 3 bases and J by 4 bases, with 8 bases between them. For the CDR3, the DNA is TGTGCCAGCAGCTCCGACTCATACAATGAGCAGTTCTTC. It is translated as CASSSDSYNEQFF.

This clone occurred a few times. This chain connects TRBV4-2 to TRBJ2-7, with D uncertain. The germline V gene has CDR1 LGHNA and CDR2 YNFKEQ. The CDR3 is made up of 13 amino acids. V was clipped by 3 bases and J by 3 bases, with 9 bases between them. The CDR3 DNA follows: TGTGCCAGCAGCCAGTGGCAGTACTACGAGCAGTACTTC. Translated: CASSQWQYYEQYF.

V and J are TRBV6-1 and TRBJ2-7; no firm D call. This CDR3 has 11 residues. Trimming cost V 8 bases and J 2 bases, with 7 bases left between them. Germline lookup yields CDR1 MNHNS and CDR2 SASEGT. CDR3 nucleotide sequence: TGTGCCAGCGCACATACCTACGAGCAGTACTTC. Encoded protein: CASAHTYEQYF.

The chain is built from TRBV30 and TRBJ2-5; 8 bases line up with TRBD1. Trimming took 3 bases from V and 7 from J; bases not matched to a gene: 7. CDR1 GTSNPN and CDR2 SVGIG come from the germline V gene (reference sequence). This CDR3 comprises 13 residues. CDR3 loop: CAWSPGQDATQYF. The CDR3 nucleotides are TGTGCCTGGAGCCCGGGACAGGACGCGACCCAGTACTTC.

V usage is TRBV30 and J usage is TRBJ1-3, with 8 bases matching TRBD1. The CDR3 sequence is 14 residues long. Per germline, CDR1 GTSNPN and CDR2 SVGIG (reference sequence). Germline trimming cut 5 bases from V and 3 bases from J; bases unmatched to any gene: 6. CDR3 DNA: TGTGCCTGGTCTTCAGGGGGCGGTGGAAACACCATATATTTT. Its protein is CAWSSGGGGNTIYF.

This chain uses TRBV12-5 with TRBJ2-1; D uncertain. Germline loops: CDR1 LGHNT, CDR2 FRNRAP. The CDR3 has 14 amino acids. The germline V and J ends were trimmed by 3 bases and 0 bases, with 6 bases remaining between them. CDR3 sequence reads: CASGLQSSYNEQFF. CDR3 bases: TGTGCTAGTGGTTTACAGAGCTCCTACAATGAGCAGTTCTTC.